Shown below are 28 T cell receptor beta chains from a single sample sequenced in a study of patients and donors after allogeneic stem cell transplantation. TCRdb passed the RT-PCR reads through MiXCR, listing each CDR3 protein once. The profile covers roughly 940,000 distinct CDR3 sequences, with 18% appearing a single time and 6% taken by the ten largest. Sequencing input: blood, either unsorted or a sorted T cell fraction (not recorded which). These receptors were obtained from a human donor who was either an allogeneic HSCT recipient or a stem cell or donor lymphocyte infusion donor (not recorded which). It is not recorded whose cells these are; they may come from a transplant donor.

The chain has TRBV3-1 and TRBJ2-7, with 8 bases aligning to TRBD1. The CDR3 has 15 amino acids. V lost 1 base, J lost 5 bases, and 7 bases stayed unmatched. Germline-derived CDR1 and CDR2 are LGHDT and YNNKEL (reference sequence). This CDR3 reads CASSQGDRTGDEQYF. The CDR3, as DNA: TGTGCCAGCAGCCAAGGGGACAGGACGGGGGACGAGCAGTACTTC.

This clonotype has only a few counts. The chain links TRBV7-6 to TRBJ2-5; the D is unclear. V lost 1 base, J lost 1 base, and 7 bases lay in between. From germline, CDR1 is SGHVS and CDR2 FNYEAQ. This CDR3 has 14 amino acids. The DNA for the CDR3 is TGTGCCAGCAGCTTAGATTGGGGCCAAGAGACCCAGTACTTC. This translates into CASSLDWGQETQYF.

The chain combines TRBV19 with TRBJ1-6, with D unclear. V was trimmed by 7 bases and J by 0 bases, leaving 10 bases between them. The length of the CDR3 is 15 residues. Germline V CDR1 and CDR2: LNHDA, SQIVND (reference sequence). The chain's CDR3 is CASIPGSSYNSPLHF. For the CDR3, the DNA is TGTGCCAGTATCCCGGGGAGCTCCTATAATTCACCCCTCCACTTT.

In the case of this clonotype: The junction departs from germline at one end; a sequencing error may be responsible. V gene TRBV20-1 combines with J gene TRBJ1-5, with a possible D match to TRBD1 (5 bases). This CDR3 comprises 14 residues. The germline CDR1 and CDR2 sequences are DFQATT and SNEGSKA (reference sequence). Written as DNA, the CDR3 is TGCAGTGCTAAACAGGAGAATAGCAAACAGCCCCAGCATTTT. Translation: CSAKQENSKQPQHF.

The V and J genes are TRBV5-1 and TRBJ2-7; D not resolved. CDR1 and CDR2 from the germline V gene are SGHRS and YFSETQ. V was cut by 4 bases and J by 0 bases, with 14 bases left in between. The CDR3 has 15 residues. CDR3 in DNA: TGCGCCAGCAGCCTACCCGGCGAGCCCTCCTACGAGCAGTACTTC. Translating it yields CASSLPGEPSYEQYF.

The chain is built from TRBV6-5 and TRBJ2-5; D uncertain. The germline V gene has CDR1 MNHEY and CDR2 SVGAGI. The CDR3 extends over 14 amino acids. The V and J ends lost 0 bases and 5 bases respectively, with 10 bases between them. CDR3 region: CASSYSDVGETQYF. The CDR3, as DNA: TGTGCCAGCAGTTACTCGGATGTCGGGGAGACCCAGTACTTC.

This CDR3 is CASSFSIRYYEQYF. CDR3 sequence (DNA): TGTGCCAGCAGTTTTAGTATCCGATACTACGAGCAGTACTTC. The rearrangement uses TRBV12-3 or TRBV12-4 and TRBJ2-7; no clear D gene. The CDR3 is 14 residues long. V shed 3 bases and J shed 3 bases, with 12 bases lying between them.

This clonotype has a handful of counts. V gene TRBV27 combines with J gene TRBJ2-3, with D possibly called TRBD1 or TRBD2 (5 bases each). CDR3 length: 15 amino acids. The germline gives CDR1 MNHEY, CDR2 SMNVEV (reference sequence). The V gene lost 5 bases and the J gene lost 6 bases, with 18 bases spanning the gap. CDR3 DNA sequence: TGTGCCAGCAGTAGTACCGCCCTAGGGGAGGATACGCAGTATTTT. Translation: CASSSTALGEDTQYF.

This clonotype was seen only a few times. J is TRBJ1-4 and V is TRBV7-7; D possibly corresponds to TRBD1 (5 bases). The length of the CDR3 is 14 residues. Between the trimmed V and J ends, which lost 5 bases and 2 bases, there was a span of 9 bases. Germline CDR1 and CDR2: SSHAT and FNYEAQ (reference sequence). For the CDR3, the DNA is TGTGCCAGCAGCCGGGACGGTACTAATGAAAAACTGTTTTTT. This gives the protein CASSRDGTNEKLFF.

In its sample, this clonotype was seen a few times. This chain links TRBV21-1 with TRBJ2-5; TRBD1 is taken as the D call from the table, unchecked against the DNA. TRBV21-1 is a recognized pseudogene. The CDR3 is made up of 15 amino acids. CDR3 nucleotide sequence: TGTGCCAGCAGCGGCCGGGGACAGGCCCTTTTAGCCCAGTACTTC. Its protein product is CASSGRGQALLAQYF.

The rearrangement links TRBV6-1 to TRBJ1-1; 9 positions agree with TRBD1. The CDR3 is 16 residues long. Germline-derived CDR1 and CDR2 are MNHNS and SASEGT. V lost 6 bases to trimming and J lost 8 bases; unmatched junction nucleotides: 16. CDR3 region: CASRYKPGTGMGEAFF. For the CDR3, the DNA is TGTGCCAGCAGATATAAACCCGGGACAGGGATGGGAGAAGCTTTCTTT.

This clonotype occurred a few times. The genes are TRBV7-3 and TRBJ2-3, with no clear D. V lost 1 base and J 7 bases, leaving 12 bases between the germline ends. The CDR3 consists of 14 residues. The V gene's germline CDR1 is SGHTA and CDR2 FQGTGA. The CDR3 bases are TGTGCCAGCAGCTTAATGGCTAGGCAAAATACGCAGTATTTT. This gives the protein CASSLMARQNTQYF.

This chain links TRBV6-5 with TRBJ2-1, with TRBD2 matching over 12 bases. The germline CDR1 and CDR2 sequences are MNHEY and SVGAGI. The CDR3 runs 15 residues. V gave up 2 bases and J gave up 7 bases; unmatched junction bases: 3. Written as DNA, the CDR3 is TGTGCCAGCAGTTACATCACTAGCGGGGGGAATGAGCAGTTCTTC. Translating gives CASSYITSGGNEQFF.

The genes are TRBV6-4 and TRBJ2-2, with a tentative D call TRBD2 (6 bases). The CDR3 contains 12 residues. The germline V gene has CDR1 MRHNA and CDR2 SNTAGT. V dropped 3 bases and J dropped 10 bases, with 9 bases sitting between them. The CDR3 region has the DNA TGTGCCAGCAGTGATAGCGGCATGGAGCTGTTTTTT. Its protein is CASSDSGMELFF.

This clonotype was counted between two and nine times. The chain recombines TRBV30 with TRBJ1-1, with D perhaps TRBD1 (6 bases). This CDR3 comprises 12 residues. CDR1 GTSNPN and CDR2 SVGIG come from the germline V gene (reference sequence). Trimming took 2 bases from V and 8 from J, leaving 12 bases between them. CDR3 DNA sequence: TGTGCCTGGAGTTCTACCGGGACAGAAGCTTTCTTT. This sequence encodes CAWSSTGTEAFF.

The chain couples TRBV7-3 to TRBJ1-3; 8 bases are a match to TRBD1. The germline V gene has CDR1 SGHTA and CDR2 FQGTGA. V was pared by 1 base and J by 7 bases, with 15 bases of the junction left unmatched. The CDR3 is 18 residues long. DNA for the CDR3: TGTGCCAGCAGCTTAAGACAGGGGACAGGTCTTTTAAGGAACACCATATATTTT. It is translated as CASSLRQGTGLLRNTIYF.

The chain has TRBV6-2 or TRBV6-3 and TRBJ1-1; D call uncertain. The V gene lost 2 bases and the J gene lost 7 bases, with 11 bases spanning the gap. The germline CDR1 and CDR2 sequences are MNHEY and SVGEGT. The CDR3 has 13 residues. CDR3 protein: CASSYAETGEAFF. CDR3 bases: TGTGCCAGCAGTTACGCCGAGACTGGTGAAGCTTTCTTT.

The gene calls are TRBV6-2 or TRBV6-3 and TRBJ2-1; tentatively, D is TRBD2 (6 bases). This CDR3 contains 15 residues. V lost 3 bases and J lost 2, with 11 bases in between. Germline loops: CDR1 MNHEY, CDR2 SVGEGT. CDR3 sequence reads: CASSYYSGAYNEQFF. CDR3 DNA: TGTGCCAGCAGTTATTATTCGGGGGCCTACAATGAGCAGTTCTTC.

This rearrangement joins TRBV4-2 to TRBJ2-2, with 7 bases matching TRBD2. The germline CDR1 and CDR2 sequences are LGHNA and YNFKEQ. The V segment lost 0 bases and the J segment 5 bases; nucleotides outside the gene matches: 12. This CDR3 has 18 residues. CDR3 DNA sequence: TGTGCCAGCAGCCAAGATCCGGGGGGTAGCGGTGGAACCGGGGAGCTGTTTTTT. It is translated as CASSQDPGGSGGTGELFF.

Comment on this clonotype: Compared with germline, one end of the junction differs, possibly owing to a read error. The rearrangement uses TRBV6-2 or TRBV6-3 and TRBJ2-7; the match to TRBD1 covers 7 bases. This CDR3 comprises 14 residues. The germline gives CDR1 MNHEY, CDR2 SVGEGT. For the CDR3, the DNA is TGTGCCAGCAGTCTCTGGGACAGCTCCCACGAGCAGTACTTC. Translating gives CASSLWDSSHEQYF.

The chain has TRBV7-9 and TRBJ2-7; D perhaps matches TRBD2 (6 bases). Germline-derived CDR1 and CDR2 are SEHNR and FQNEAQ (reference sequence). This CDR3 has 15 amino acids. Trimming took off 1 base at V and 2 bases at J, with 12 bases between the two ends. The CDR3 reads CASSLGEGGTYEQYF. The CDR3 nucleotides are TGTGCCAGCAGCTTAGGAGAGGGAGGCACCTACGAGCAGTACTTC.

This rearrangement joins TRBV2 to TRBJ2-1; 11 bases agree with TRBD2. Germline V lookup: CDR1 SNHLY, CDR2 FYNNEI. V shed 5 bases, J shed 7 bases, and the junction held 7 bases outside the gene matches. This CDR3 has 15 amino acids. The CDR3 DNA follows: TGTGCCAGCAGTCGACTAGCGGGATTCATGAATGAGCAGTTCTTC. Translating gives CASSRLAGFMNEQFF.

A few counts support this clonotype. This sequence joins TRBV20-1 and TRBJ2-7; 7 bases align to TRBD1. V lost 5 bases and J lost 7; bases outside the gene matches: 14. Germline V gives CDR1 DFQATT, CDR2 SNEGSKA (reference sequence). This CDR3 contains 14 residues. This CDR3 is CSARIKGAGGEQYF. DNA for the CDR3: TGCAGTGCTCGTATTAAGGGGGCTGGGGGTGAGCAGTACTTC.

The chain carries TRBV5-5 and TRBJ2-4; D call uncertain. Trimming pared 6 bases from V and 1 base from J, leaving 17 bases between. This CDR3 contains 16 residues. Germline CDR1 is SGHKS and CDR2 is YYEKEE (reference sequence). The CDR3 loop is CASTLAGLRAKNIQYF. The CDR3 DNA sequence: TGTGCCAGCACCCTCGCAGGTCTCAGGGCCAAAAACATTCAGTACTTC.

The chain links TRBV7-2 to TRBJ1-1; maybe TRBD1 (5 bases). Between the trimmed V and J ends, which lost 11 bases and 1 base, there was a span of 23 bases. Germline CDR1 and CDR2: SGHTA and FQGNSA. This CDR3 contains 16 residues. The DNA of the CDR3 is TGTGCCTGTAAAACCGAGGGACGTAATCGGAACACTGAAGCTTTCTTT. Translation gives CACKTEGRNRNTEAFF.

The chain has TRBV30 and TRBJ1-4; 10 bases line up with TRBD1. V lost 2 bases, J lost 8 bases, and 5 bases stayed unmatched. CDR1 and CDR2 (germline): GTSNPN, SVGIG (reference sequence). The CDR3 loop spans 14 amino acids. CDR3: CAWSPDRGQEKLFF. The CDR3 DNA reads TGTGCCTGGAGTCCAGACAGGGGGCAAGAAAAACTGTTTTTT.

In this sample, this clonotype turned up a few times. The V call is TRBV29-1, the J call TRBJ2-7, with TRBD1 identical over 7 bases. The CDR3 loop spans 14 amino acids. V trimming: 0 bases; J trimming: 3 bases; junction bases outside the gene matches: 5. CDR1 is SQVTM, CDR2 ANQGSEA, per germline. In DNA, the CDR3 is TGCAGCGTTGAAGATAGGGGGCAAGACTACGAGCAGTACTTC. Translating it yields CSVEDRGQDYEQYF.

This clonotype occurred a few times. V usage is TRBV5-1 and J usage is TRBJ2-5; 11 nucleotides agree with TRBD2. With 5 bases clipped from V and 5 bases from J, the junction kept 11 bases outside the gene matches. Germline V gene data show CDR1 as SGHRS and CDR2 as YFSETQ. The CDR3 runs 16 residues. The CDR3 DNA sequence: TGCGCCAGCAGTAGCGAACTAGCGGGAGATGGGGAGACCCAGTACTTC. It specifies CASSSELAGDGETQYF. Full variable domain (missing parts from reference TRBV5-1 and TRBJ2-5): KAGVTQTPRYLIKTRGQQVTLSCSPISGHRSVSWYQQTPGQGLQFLFEYFSETQRNKGNFPGRFSGRQFSNSRSEMNVSTLELGDSALYLCASSSELAGDGETQYFGPGTRLLVL.